This TCR beta chain was identified during a study of OX40 agonist ivuxolimab in advanced cancers. Overall study context: Ivuxolimab, an antibody that agonizes OX40 (CD134), was administered to the patients. Males comprised roughly four fifths of the group, whose mean age was about 61 years (range 23 to 79). Partial responses occurred in Three dose-escalation patients, one with hepatocellular carcinoma and two with cutaneous melanoma. Study conclusions and caveats: More expanded clones were seen, on average, in CD8+ T cells than in CD4+.

Assay used: immunoSEQ multiplex PCR; TCRdb lists only in-frame clones, some missing. The repertoire holds nearly 50,000 clones, more than 85% seen once, with under 2.5% in the top ten. The CDR3 has 14 residues. Germline CDR1 and CDR2: MNHEY and SVGAGI. The V end was cut by 2 bases, the J end by 7 bases, with 11 bases between. Worth noting for this clone: Its antigen is still unknown.

The sample consisted of CD4+ or CD8+ T cells sorted from blood, taken in a trial of the OX40 agonist ivuxolimab. This sequence joins TRBV6-5 and TRBJ1-4; TRBD1 might be the D (6 bases). This receptor was obtained from an adult with an advanced solid tumor such as melanoma, head and neck, liver or kidney cancer. The CDR3 DNA sequence: TGTGCCAGCAGTTACCAGGGGCTCGGTGAAAAACTGTTTTTT. Residues: CASSYQGLGEKLFF.